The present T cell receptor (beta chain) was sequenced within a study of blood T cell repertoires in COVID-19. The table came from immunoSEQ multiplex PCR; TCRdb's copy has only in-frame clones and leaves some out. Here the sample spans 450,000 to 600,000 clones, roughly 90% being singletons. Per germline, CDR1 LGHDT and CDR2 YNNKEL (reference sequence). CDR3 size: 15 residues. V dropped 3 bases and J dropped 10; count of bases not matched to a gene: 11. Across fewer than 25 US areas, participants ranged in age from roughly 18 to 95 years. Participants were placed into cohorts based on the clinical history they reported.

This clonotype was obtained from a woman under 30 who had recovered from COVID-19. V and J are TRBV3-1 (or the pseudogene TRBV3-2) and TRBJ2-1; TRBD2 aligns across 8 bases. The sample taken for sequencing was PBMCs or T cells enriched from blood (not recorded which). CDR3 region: CASSQSGGVPGEQFF. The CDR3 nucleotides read TGTGCCAGCAGCCAGAGCGGGGGTGTCCCGGGGGAGCAGTTCTTC.